One sample yielded the 10 T cell receptor beta chains listed below, sequenced in a study of blood T cells in healthy people across ages. A second about 7 to 11 cycle PCR used barcoded and J-beta primers. Each CDR3 protein is one row after TCRdb ran MiXCR on the 5' RACE reads. The sample consists of approximately 760,000 distinct CDR3 sequences, 20% to 30% of them appearing once. These data were also filed under a second study, of T cells of mothers and their children.

Sequenced: blood. The receptors stem from a boy aged 5-17 years in good health.

The rearrangement uses TRBV20-1 and TRBJ2-1, with TRBD2 matching over 11 bases. V was pared by 3 bases and J by 7 bases, with 8 bases of the junction left unmatched. CDR3 size: 15 residues. The V gene's germline CDR1 is DFQATT and CDR2 SNEGSKA (reference sequence). CDR3 DNA sequence: TGCAGTGCTAGGGCACTAGCGGGAGATGCAAATGAGCAGTTCTTC. It translates to CSARALAGDANEQFF.

This chain joins TRBV28 and TRBJ2-5; the D gene is possibly TRBD2 (6 bases). The CDR3 consists of 17 residues. V was shortened by 2 bases and J by 5 bases, with 21 bases between the two germline ends. Germline V gives CDR1 MDHEN, CDR2 SYDVKM. The CDR3 protein is CASSLILERDFVETQYF. The DNA for the CDR3 is TGTGCCAGCAGTTTAATTTTGGAAAGGGACTTTGTGGAGACCCAGTACTTC.

The CDR3 here is CASSLGGRQGSTEKLFF. CDR3 coding DNA: TGCGCCAGCAGCTTGGGGGGACGACAGGGATCTACTGAAAAACTGTTTTTT. This chain connects TRBV5-1 to TRBJ1-4; TRBD1 agrees at 7 bases. This CDR3 has 17 amino acids. Germline V lookup: CDR1 SGHRS, CDR2 YFSETQ. After removal of 0 bases from V and 7 bases from J, the junction contained 12 bases not matched to a gene. Full variable domain (rest looked up from reference TRBV5-1 and TRBJ1-4): KAGVTQTPRYLIKTRGQQVTLSCSPISGHRSVSWYQQTPGQGLQFLFEYFSETQRNKGNFPGRFSGRQFSNSRSEMNVSTLELGDSALYLCASSLGGRQGSTEKLFFGSGTQLSVL.

The sample holds many counts of this clonotype. This chain uses TRBV12-3 or TRBV12-4 with TRBJ2-1; 11 nucleotides agree with TRBD2. J was trimmed by 5 bases and V by 6 bases; bases with no gene match: 6. The CDR3 consists of 15 residues. The DNA for the CDR3 is TGTGCCAGCAGCCTCGGGACTAGCGGCAACAATGAGCAGTTCTTC. It encodes CASSLGTSGNNEQFF.

V usage is TRBV24-1 and J usage is TRBJ2-1, with D perhaps TRBD2 (6 bases). This CDR3 is 13 amino acids long. Germline CDR1 reads KGHDR; CDR2 reads SFDVKD. The germline V and J ends were trimmed by 5 bases and 8 bases, with 12 bases remaining between them. This CDR3 is CATSVGSGDEQFF. The CDR3 DNA reads as TGTGCCACCAGTGTCGGGAGCGGCGATGAGCAGTTCTTC.

Only a few counts were recorded for this clonotype. The chain joins TRBV11-2 to TRBJ2-7, with no clear D. Germline V lookup: CDR1 SGHAT, CDR2 FQNNGV. Trimming left V 0 bases short and J 0 bases short, with 6 bases between. The CDR3 contains 14 residues. CDR3 protein: CASSLEHGSYEQYF. Here the CDR3 DNA reads TGTGCCAGCAGCTTAGAACACGGCTCCTACGAGCAGTACTTC.

V gene TRBV13 combines with J gene TRBJ2-7; TRBD1 matches 7 bases. V gave up 0 bases and J gave up 0 bases; unmatched junction bases: 2. The CDR3 spans 15 residues. The germline V gene has CDR1 PRHDT and CDR2 FYEKMQ (reference sequence). For the CDR3, the DNA is TGTGCCAGCAGCTTAGGAGGGGGCGTCTCCTACGAGCAGTACTTC. Translation: CASSLGGGVSYEQYF.

This clonotype was seen a handful of times. V usage is TRBV10-3 and J usage is TRBJ2-5; D is uncertain. From germline, CDR1 is ENHRY and CDR2 SYGVKD. V lost 5 bases to trimming and J lost 1 base, with 5 bases between them. The CDR3 loop spans 12 amino acids. The CDR3 DNA is TGTGCCATCAGTAGTCCCCAAGAGACCCAGTACTTC. It codes for CAISSPQETQYF.

A few counts support this clonotype. The junction and the germline gene differ at one end; a read error may be behind it. The J gene is TRBJ2-1, the V gene TRBV20-1; TRBD1 aligns across 12 bases. The CDR3 consists of 16 residues. Germline assignment: CDR1 DFQATT and CDR2 SNEGSKA (reference sequence). The CDR3 DNA is TGCAGTGCCAGAGCCCCCGGGACAGGGGGCTCGGGTGAGCAGTTCTTC. Its translation: CSARAPGTGGSGEQFF.

The rearrangement links TRBV6-5 to TRBJ1-4, with D possibly matching TRBD1 (5 bases). The germline V gene encodes CDR1 MNHEY and CDR2 SVGAGI. The CDR3 length is 17 residues. Trimming took off 2 bases at V and 7 bases at J, with 20 bases between the two ends. The CDR3 spells CASSYHAAGEGTEKLFF. The CDR3 DNA reads TGTGCCAGCAGTTACCACGCGGCCGGGGAGGGGACTGAAAAACTGTTTTTT.